This entry features one TCR beta chain sequence. In its sample, this clonotype was seen a few times. This receptor's antigen is unknown. No much larger clone is present one base from it, and per-base qualities are unavailable. The study was a case-control design nested within a healthcare worker cohort in London, UK, with weekly nasopharyngeal swab PCR tests and blood sampling. Healthcare workers were recruited during the week of the UK lockdown, between 23 and 31 March 2020, and followed weekly for up to roughly 15 weeks. The sample belongs to a study of early T cells in non-severe SARS-CoV-2 infection (dated by TCRdb to about 2021). Regarding the complete study: Because TCR sequencing was done on bulk RNA from unsorted whole blood, the alpha and beta chains could not be paired. Study-wide findings and limitations: VDJdb matching was skewed toward anti-spike CD8 responses and likely underestimated virus-specific expansions, missing private and CD4 specificities.

To prepare the library, 5' RACE was applied. The listed sequencing device is NextSeq 500. To correct for sequencing error and PCR bias, the TCR library protocol tagged individual cDNA molecules with unique molecular identifiers. Both TCR alpha and beta chains were sequenced, and tight co-correlation was observed between alpha and beta sequence abundances in each sample. The paper's processing steps were these. Decombinator V4 was used to annotate TCR sequences for V gene, J gene and CDR3. Expanded TCRs were defined as changing significantly between any two time points under a Poisson model with p below 0.0001. TCR abundances were normalised to the total number of TCRs sequenced in each sample and reported as counts per million. MAIT TCRs were defined by TRAV1-2 paired with TRAJ12, TRAJ20 or TRAJ33, and iNKT TCRs by TRAV10 paired with TRAJ18. VDJdb, accessed 1 November 2021, was searched for CMV, EBV and SARS-CoV-2 annotated TCRs, excluding TCRs annotated for multiple antigens. TCRdb cleaned the public reads at Q25 with fastp, built clones with MiXCR and kept in-frame beta chains. Each record represents a unique CDR3 protein, reported with the most common genes and DNA among its rows. These V and J calls derive from TCRdb rather than the authors' analysis. The sample table records tens of thousands of distinct CDR3 sequences; 4.4% of these occur just once. The ten largest clones take up over 9.5% of the sample.

At the junction V is shortened by 6 bases and J by 0 bases, with 17 bases in between. According to the germline V gene, CDR1 reads KGHSH and CDR2 reads LQKENI. From cysteine to phenylalanine, the CDR3 is 17 amino acids long. The sequence is cut down to CDR3 DNA, 51 bases in frame from base 1. The V and J genes are TRBV18 and TRBJ2-2; TRBD1 is a possible D gene, resting on 6 matching bases. Material: whole blood. This TCR came from an adult who was a healthcare worker with PCR-confirmed SARS-CoV-2 infection or an uninfected control (not recorded which). DNA sequence: TGTGCCAGCTCGCTAGTGACCGGGACATCGAACACCGGGGAGCTGTTTTTT. Its protein reads: CASSLVTGTSNTGELFF.